This is a list of T cell receptor beta chains from one sample in a study of control samples from healthy donors and cancer patients. Assay: immunoSEQ multiplex PCR; the TCRdb copy retains only in-frame clones and omits some. The repertoire holds more than 30,000 clones, with 94% as singletons. The specimen was blood. All receptors derive from a man aged 55 to 70 in good health. CDR3s include the opening cysteine and the closing phenylalanine or tryptophan. D genes are given only for firm matches. Not every row has a clone size; where given, it reads once, few, many or a size class.

j_gene: TRBJ1-1; v_gene: TRBV4-3; d_gene: NA; abundance: NA; CDR3nt: TGCGCCAGCAGCCAGGGGTTCCCGAACACTGAAGCTTTCTTT; CDR3aa: CASSQGFPNTEAFF
j_gene: TRBJ2-5; v_gene: TRBV5-1; d_gene: NA; abundance: NA; CDR3nt: TGCGCCAGCAGCTTAGACAGTAAAGAGACCCAGTACTTC; CDR3aa: CASSLDSKETQYF
j_gene: TRBJ1-1; v_gene: TRBV19; d_gene: NA; abundance: NA; CDR3nt: TGTGCCAGTAGTAGATCAGGGTATGTCGCTGAAGCTTTCTTT; CDR3aa: CASSRSGYVAEAFF
j_gene: TRBJ1-4; v_gene: TRBV6-5; d_gene: NA; abundance: NA; CDR3nt: TGTGCCAGCAGATTGACGGGAGCAACTAATGAAAAACTGTTTTTT; CDR3aa: CASRLTGATNEKLFF
j_gene: TRBJ2-5; v_gene: TRBV9; d_gene: NA; abundance: NA; CDR3nt: TGTGCCAGCAGCGTAGAATCGGGGTCTTTAGGAGAGACCCAGTACTTC; CDR3aa: CASSVESGSLGETQYF
j_gene: TRBJ2-4; v_gene: TRBV6-1; d_gene: TRBD2; abundance: NA; CDR3nt: TGTGCCAGCAGTGACCGAACTAGCGGGGGGGCCAAAAACATTCAGTACTTC; CDR3aa: CASSDRTSGGAKNIQYF
j_gene: TRBJ2-6; v_gene: TRBV6-2/TRBV6-3; d_gene: TRBD1; abundance: NA; CDR3nt: TGTGCCAGCAGTCAGGTGGGACAGGACTTCTCTGGGGCCAACGTCCTGACTTTC; CDR3aa: CASSQVGQDFSGANVLTF
j_gene: TRBJ1-1; v_gene: TRBV2; d_gene: TRBD1; abundance: once; CDR3nt: TGTGCCAGCAGTCGAGGACAGGGGCCTATGAACACTGAAGCTTTCTTT; CDR3aa: CASSRGQGPMNTEAFF
j_gene: TRBJ1-5; v_gene: TRBV24-1; d_gene: NA; abundance: NA; CDR3nt: TGTGCCACCAGTGATCCGCCTCAGGGGCAGGAACAGCCCCAGCATTTT; CDR3aa: CATSDPPQGQEQPQHF
j_gene: TRBJ1-6; v_gene: TRBV6-5; d_gene: NA; abundance: once; CDR3nt: TGTGCCAGCAGTATGCCAGCTCTAAATAGTCCCCTCCACTTT; CDR3aa: CASSMPALNSPLHF
j_gene: TRBJ2-3; v_gene: TRBV15; d_gene: NA; abundance: NA; CDR3nt: TGTGCCACCAGCAGATCGTATAGCGGAGCAAGCACAGATACGCAGTATTTT; CDR3aa: CATSRSYSGASTDTQYF
j_gene: TRBJ2-7; v_gene: TRBV7-2; d_gene: NA; abundance: NA; CDR3nt: TGTGCCAGCAGAGGCAGGTCCTACGAGCAGTACTTC; CDR3aa: CASRGRSYEQYF
j_gene: TRBJ1-6; v_gene: TRBV23-1; d_gene: NA; abundance: NA; CDR3nt: TGCGCCAGCAGTCAACGTAATTCACCCCTCCACTTT; CDR3aa: CASSQRNSPLHF
j_gene: TRBJ1-1; v_gene: TRBV10-3; d_gene: NA; abundance: NA; CDR3nt: TGTGCCATCACCGCCAGCCCGAACACTGAAGCTTTCTTT; CDR3aa: CAITASPNTEAFF
j_gene: TRBJ1-2; v_gene: TRBV19; d_gene: NA; abundance: NA; CDR3nt: TGTGCCAGTAGTTTTCCAGGATATGGCTACACCTTC; CDR3aa: CASSFPGYGYTF
j_gene: TRBJ1-2; v_gene: TRBV27; d_gene: NA; abundance: NA; CDR3nt: TGTGCCAGCAGTTCCCCCGGCGGAGCTAACTATGGCTACACCTTC; CDR3aa: CASSSPGGANYGYTF
j_gene: TRBJ1-5; v_gene: TRBV18; d_gene: TRBD1; abundance: NA; CDR3nt: TGTGCCAGCTCAGCCGGGACAGGGGGCTTTCAGCCCCAGCATTTT; CDR3aa: CASSAGTGGFQPQHF
j_gene: TRBJ2-1; v_gene: TRBV5-8; d_gene: TRBD1; abundance: NA; CDR3nt: TGTGCCAGCAGCAGGACAGGGATAACTCGGAATGAGCAGTTCTTC; CDR3aa: CASSRTGITRNEQFF
j_gene: TRBJ2-7; v_gene: TRBV5-6; d_gene: NA; abundance: NA; CDR3nt: TGTGCCAGCAGCCGAGACAGGCCGCCCTACGAGCAGTACTTC; CDR3aa: CASSRDRPPYEQYF
j_gene: TRBJ1-4; v_gene: TRBV6-1; d_gene: NA; abundance: NA; CDR3nt: TGTGCCAGCAGTGGACACACAGGAGCAACTAATGAAAAACTGTTTTTT; CDR3aa: CASSGHTGATNEKLFF
j_gene: TRBJ2-7; v_gene: TRBV19; d_gene: NA; abundance: NA; CDR3nt: TGTGCCAGTAGTATAGGCAGGGTCGCCTACGAGCAGTACTTC; CDR3aa: CASSIGRVAYEQYF
j_gene: TRBJ1-6; v_gene: TRBV5-1; d_gene: TRBD1; abundance: NA; CDR3nt: TGCGCCAGCACGGACCGACAGGGGAGTAATTCACCCCTCCACTTT; CDR3aa: CASTDRQGSNSPLHF
j_gene: TRBJ2-7; v_gene: TRBV21-1; d_gene: NA; abundance: NA; CDR3nt: TGTGCCATCTACACCCGACAGAAGGAATCCTACGAGCAGTACTTC; CDR3aa: CAIYTRQKESYEQYF
j_gene: TRBJ2-2; v_gene: TRBV6-1; d_gene: NA; abundance: once; CDR3nt: TGTGCCAGCAGTGAATGGCAGAACACCGGGGAGCTGTTTTTT; CDR3aa: CASSEWQNTGELFF
j_gene: TRBJ2-7; v_gene: TRBV7-9; d_gene: NA; abundance: NA; CDR3nt: TGTGCCAGCAGCTCCGCAGGGTTGTCCTCCTACGAGCAGTACTTC; CDR3aa: CASSSAGLSSYEQYF
j_gene: TRBJ1-6; v_gene: TRBV5-4; d_gene: NA; abundance: NA; CDR3nt: TGTGCCAGCAGCTTGAACTGGGCAAATTCACCCCTCCACTTT; CDR3aa: CASSLNWANSPLHF
j_gene: TRBJ1-2; v_gene: TRBV7-2; d_gene: NA; abundance: few; CDR3nt: TGTGCCAGCAGCTTAGTGGGGGGTGGTAGCTATGGCTACACCTTC; CDR3aa: CASSLVGGGSYGYTF
j_gene: TRBJ2-4; v_gene: TRBV2; d_gene: TRBD1; abundance: few; CDR3nt: TGTGCCAGCAGTGAAGGTCAGGGGGCCGGGGTACCTCAGTACTTC; CDR3aa: CASSEGQGAGVPQYF
j_gene: TRBJ2-7; v_gene: TRBV6-5; d_gene: TRBD1; abundance: NA; CDR3nt: TGTGCCAGCAGGCCCCCGGGACAGACCTCTTACGAGCAGTACTTC; CDR3aa: CASRPPGQTSYEQYF
j_gene: TRBJ2-3; v_gene: TRBV28; d_gene: NA; abundance: NA; CDR3nt: TGTGCCAGCAGTCCAAACACAGATACGCAGTATTTT; CDR3aa: CASSPNTDTQYF
j_gene: TRBJ2-7; v_gene: TRBV7-2; d_gene: NA; abundance: once; CDR3nt: TGTGCCAGCAGCTTACGTGGTCTCTACGAGCAGTACTTC; CDR3aa: CASSLRGLYEQYF
j_gene: TRBJ2-1; v_gene: TRBV21-1; d_gene: NA; abundance: NA; CDR3nt: TGTGCCAGCAGCAAAGGGGCGGGGGACGACAATGAGCAGTTCTTC; CDR3aa: CASSKGAGDDNEQFF